This T cell receptor (beta chain) was recovered during a study of tissue T cells after allogeneic stem cell transplantation. Sequenced by immunoSEQ multiplex PCR; TCRdb stores in-frame clones only, minus some. The table includes roughly 3,000 clones, 48% detected once. Sample time point: mouse harvest day 14 after allogeneic transplant. Each mouse received 10^7 T-cell-depleted marrow cells plus 10^6 splenic CD5+ T cells by tail vein. As concerns this clone: Its antigen is unidentified. Germline and genes: mouse.

General study results and limits: Which tissue TCRs were alloreactive or antigen-specific was not determined. Some clones might be persisting host cells.

This clonotype was obtained from a female BALB/c mouse given C57BL/6 T cells with graft-versus-host disease after an allogeneic hematopoietic cell transplant. Sequenced material: gut tissue.

CDR3 sequence reads: CASSLDGGQNTLYF. The CDR3 bases that were read are TGTGCCAGCAGCTTAGATGGGGGTCAAAACACCTTGTAC. This rearrangement joins TRBV3 to TRBJ2-4; a possible D gene is TRBD2 (5 bases). The missing CDR3 end, 1 residue past where the read stops, is filled in from the germline J gene. V lost 1 base and J lost 1, with 6 bases in between. Germline CDR1 and CDR2: SNHLY and FYNGKV (reference sequence). The CDR3 is made up of 14 amino acids. The whole variable domain, remainder taken from reference TRBV3 and TRBJ2-4, is GPKVLQIPSHQIIDMGQMVTLNCDPVSNHLYFYWYKQILGQQMEFLVNFYNGKVMEKSKLFKDQFSVERPDGSYFTLKIQPTALEDSAVYFCASSLDGGQNTLYFGAGTRLSVL.